This T cell receptor (beta chain) was profiled in a study of post-analysis software for immune sequencing data. Study observations and caveats: Controls had significantly higher normalized Chao1 diversity than multiple sclerosis patients. TRBV segments more frequent in patients than in controls numbered several and included TRBV5-6, TRBV5-1 and TRBV20-1.

Turning to this clonotype: Its matching antigen is unknown.

Unique molecular identifiers featured in each of the TCR beta cDNA libraries. T cells numbering roughly 0.95 to 11 million gave rise to about 540,000 cDNA molecules. TCRdb passed the PCR reads through MiXCR, listing each CDR3 protein once. Of approximately 440,000 distinct CDR3 sequences listed, around 40% were seen once; the top ten hold around an eighth. This CDR3 has 16 amino acids. CDR1 is SGHVS and CDR2 is FQNEAQ in the germline V gene. Trimming took 4 bases from V and 3 from J; bases not matched to a gene: 11. This rearrangement joins TRBV7-8 to TRBJ1-1, with 7 bases matching TRBD1. Sequencing input: blood. The receptor was isolated from a girl between 5 and 17 years old with multiple sclerosis. CDR3 residues: CASSYLQGGMDTEAFF. CDR3 sequence (DNA): TGTGCCAGCAGCTACCTCCAGGGGGGGATGGACACTGAAGCTTTCTTT.